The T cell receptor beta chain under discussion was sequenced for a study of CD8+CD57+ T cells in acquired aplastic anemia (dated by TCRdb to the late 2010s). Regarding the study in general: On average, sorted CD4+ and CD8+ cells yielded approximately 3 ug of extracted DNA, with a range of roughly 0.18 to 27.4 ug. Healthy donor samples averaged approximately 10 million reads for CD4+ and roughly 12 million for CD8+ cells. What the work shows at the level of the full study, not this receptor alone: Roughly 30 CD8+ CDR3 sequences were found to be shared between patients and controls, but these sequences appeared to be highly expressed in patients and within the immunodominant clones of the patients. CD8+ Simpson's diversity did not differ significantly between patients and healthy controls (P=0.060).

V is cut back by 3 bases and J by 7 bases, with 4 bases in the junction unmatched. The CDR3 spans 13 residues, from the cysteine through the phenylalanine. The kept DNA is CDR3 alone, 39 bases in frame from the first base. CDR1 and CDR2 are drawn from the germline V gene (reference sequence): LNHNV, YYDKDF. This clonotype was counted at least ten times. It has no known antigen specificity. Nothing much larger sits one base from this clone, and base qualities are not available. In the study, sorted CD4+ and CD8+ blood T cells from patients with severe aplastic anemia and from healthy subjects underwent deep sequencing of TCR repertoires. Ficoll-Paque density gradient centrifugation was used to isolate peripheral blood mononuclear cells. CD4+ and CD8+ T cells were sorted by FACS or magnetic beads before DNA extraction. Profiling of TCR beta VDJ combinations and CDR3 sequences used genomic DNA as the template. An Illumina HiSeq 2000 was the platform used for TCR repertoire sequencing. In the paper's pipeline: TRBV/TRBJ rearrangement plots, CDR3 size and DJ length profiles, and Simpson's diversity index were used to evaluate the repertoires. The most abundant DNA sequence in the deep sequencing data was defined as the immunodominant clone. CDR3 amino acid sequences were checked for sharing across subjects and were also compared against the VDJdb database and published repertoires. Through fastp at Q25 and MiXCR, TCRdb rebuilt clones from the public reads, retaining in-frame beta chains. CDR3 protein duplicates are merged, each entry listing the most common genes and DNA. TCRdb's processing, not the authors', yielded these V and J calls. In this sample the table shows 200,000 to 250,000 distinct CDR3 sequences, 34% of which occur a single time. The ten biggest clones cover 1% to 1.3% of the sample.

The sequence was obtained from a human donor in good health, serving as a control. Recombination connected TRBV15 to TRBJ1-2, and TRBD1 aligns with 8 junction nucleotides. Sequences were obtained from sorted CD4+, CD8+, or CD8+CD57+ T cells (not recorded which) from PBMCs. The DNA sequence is TGTGCCACCAGCAGGAAAGGGACAGGTGGCTACACCTTC. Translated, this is CATSRKGTGGYTF.